One sample yielded the 10 T cell receptor beta chains listed below, sequenced in a study of tumor-infiltrating lymphocytes in primary liver carcinoma. TCR beta cDNA came from about 0.55 ug total RNA, primed with a constant-region primer. Nested multiplex PCR, run for three rounds with slightly modified ARM-PCR, yielded TCR beta libraries. TRBV1-TRBV30 forward primers paired with a C-beta reverse primer were used in the first two PCR rounds, which ran about 11 cycles each. TCRdb used MiXCR to reprocess the multiplex PCR reads, holding one entry per CDR3 protein. Among about 190,000 distinct CDR3 sequences listed, around 85% were seen once. The tissue used was unsorted bulk material of about 19-34 mg. RNA and DNA were co-extracted from it with the AllPrep DNA/RNA mini kit. The sequenced sample consisted of tumor tissue from primary liver carcinoma. The receptors were gathered from a man aged 35 to 55 with primary liver carcinoma and hepatitis B virus infection.

This clonotype was recorded many times. This sequence may be a read error, since a much larger clone differs from it by one base. This chain joins TRBV6-6 and TRBJ1-3; D gene unclear. The CDR3 loop spans 11 amino acids. Looked up from germline, CDR1 is MNHNY and CDR2 is SVGAGI (reference sequence). The CDR3 DNA reads as TGTGCCAGCAGTTATGAGAGCACCATGTATTTT. Translation gives CASSYESTMYF.

A word on this clonotype: Its ends do not fully match the called genes, so a read error is possible. The chain has TRBV4-3 and TRBJ2-7; D perhaps matches TRBD1 (5 bases). Per the germline V gene, CDR1 is LGHNA and CDR2 is YSLEER. CDR3 size: 16 residues. CDR3 region: CASNQDFERTSDEQYF. DNA for the CDR3: TGCGCCAGCAACCAAGATTTTGAGAGGACATCGGACGAGCAGTACTTC.

This clonotype has just one count. Because the CDR3 is missing its conserved closing phenylalanine or tryptophan, this is likely a read error. The DNA is left out, because the CDR3 cannot be placed on it with certainty; the CDR3 is given as TCRdb lists it. CDR3 loop: CASSIPGTSGTKYIQYY. The chain carries TRBV11-1 and TRBJ2-4; no check of the table's D call, TRBD2, against the DNA was made. Germline CDR1 SGHAT, CDR2 FQDESV (reference sequence). With termini counted, the CDR3 has 17 amino acids.

As regards this clonotype: The CDR3 end shows no conserved phenylalanine or tryptophan, and so a read error is likely. This chain joins TRBV11-2 and TRBJ2-1; 10 nucleotides line up with TRBD2. Trimming removed 5 bases from V and 8 bases from J; junction bases left unmatched: 15. From germline, CDR1 is SGHAT and CDR2 FQNNGV. This CDR3 comprises 17 residues. Here the CDR3 reads CASSPRLLAGDSDEQFS. CDR3 sequence (DNA): TGTGCCAGCAGCCCACGACTGCTAGCGGGAGATAGTGATGAGCAGTTCTCC.

In its sample, this clonotype was seen a few times. Relative to the germline gene, one junction end is altered; a read error may explain this. The gene calls are TRBV5-1 and TRBJ2-7; the match to TRBD2 covers 9 bases. Germline CDR1 and CDR2: SGHRS and YFSETQ. The CDR3 contains 18 residues. CDR3 in DNA: TGTACCAGCAGCTTCAGGACTAGCGTAACTGGGGGAAGCTACGAGCAGTACTTC. It is translated as CTSSFRTSVTGGSYEQYF.

Regarding this clonotype: At one end the junction does not follow the germline gene, possibly because of a read error. This sequence joins TRBV10-3 and TRBJ1-1; 9 positions match TRBD1. Germline CDR1 and CDR2: ENHRY and SYGVKD. The CDR3 is 15 residues long. CDR3 protein: CAIKCGDRDNTETFF. As DNA, the CDR3 is TGTGCCATCAAGTGTGGGGACAGGGACAACACTGAAACTTTCTTT.

Many counts were recorded for this clonotype. The J gene is TRBJ1-4, the V gene TRBV28; D perhaps matches TRBD1 (6 bases). The V end was cut by 11 bases, the J end by 0 bases, with 13 bases between. The CDR3 length is 14 residues. Germline V lookup: CDR1 MDHEN, CDR2 SYDVKM. CDR3 coding DNA: TGTGCCGCAGGGGAAGTCACAACTAATGAAAAACTGTTTTTT. Its protein product is CAAGEVTTNEKLFF.

The genes are TRBV11-2 and TRBJ2-5, with D possibly being TRBD1 or TRBD2 (6 bases each). CDR3 size: 15 residues. The germline V and J ends were trimmed by 6 bases and 2 bases, with 16 bases remaining between them. Germline CDR1 SGHAT, CDR2 FQNNGV. The CDR3 region is CASSLGASAQETQYF. CDR3 DNA sequence: TGTGCCAGCAGTTTGGGGGCTAGCGCACAAGAGACCCAGTACTTC.

This clonotype appeared a single time. An end of the junction differs from the germline gene, which may be a read error. V and J are TRBV11-1 and TRBJ2-4; 11 bases line up with TRBD2. Germline CDR1 SGHAT, CDR2 FQDESV (reference sequence). CDR3 length: 17 amino acids. The CDR3 region is CASSFPGTSGSKIIQYF. CDR3 DNA: TGTGCCAGCAGCTTTCCCGGGACTAGCGGAAGCAAAATCATTCAATACTTC.

Turning to this clonotype: Sequence at one end of the junction differs from germline and may be a read error. This chain links TRBV6-1 with TRBJ2-7; 10 nucleotides agree with TRBD2. This CDR3 region has 15 residues. Germline values: CDR1 MNHNS, CDR2 SASEGT. DNA of the CDR3: TGTGCCATCATACTACTAGCGGGAAGGCCCTACGAGCAGTGCTTC. It yields the protein CAIILLAGRPYEQCF.